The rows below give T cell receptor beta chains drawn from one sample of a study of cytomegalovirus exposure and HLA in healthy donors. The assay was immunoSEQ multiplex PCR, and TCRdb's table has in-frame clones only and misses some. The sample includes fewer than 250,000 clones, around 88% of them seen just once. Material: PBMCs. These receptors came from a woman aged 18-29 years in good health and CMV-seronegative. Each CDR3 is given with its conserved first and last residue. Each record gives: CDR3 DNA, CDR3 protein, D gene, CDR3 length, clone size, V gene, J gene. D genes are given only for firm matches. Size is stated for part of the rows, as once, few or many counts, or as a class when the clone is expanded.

TGTGCCAGCAGCCGAACTCAGGGGTGGTCGGATACGCAGTATTTT	CASSRTQGWSDTQYF	NA	15	NA	TRBV7-9	TRBJ2-3
TGCGCCAGCAGCCAACAAATGGGACAGGGGGTCACAGATACGCAGTATTTT	CASSQQMGQGVTDTQYF	TRBD1	17	NA	TRBV4-1	TRBJ2-3
TGTGCCACCAGCAGAGTACAGGGTTACGAGCAGTACTTC	CATSRVQGYEQYF	NA	13	NA	TRBV15	TRBJ2-7
TGTGCCAGCAGACGTGATGTAGCCTACGAGCAGTACTTC	CASRRDVAYEQYF	NA	13	NA	TRBV6-5	TRBJ2-7
TGTGCCAGTAGTATGACGGGGAGGAACTATGGCTACACCTTC	CASSMTGRNYGYTF	NA	14	NA	TRBV19	TRBJ1-2
TGCGCCAGCAGCCTGCGGGGGGGAGATACGCAGTATTTT	CASSLRGGDTQYF	TRBD2	13	NA	TRBV4-1	TRBJ2-3
TGCAGCGTTGAAGGACAGGGATACACCTTC	CSVEGQGYTF	TRBD1	10	few	TRBV29-1	TRBJ1-2
TGTGCCAGCAGCTTGGCGGGGGGGACCTTCAATCAGCCCCAGCATTTT	CASSLAGGTFNQPQHF	NA	16	NA	TRBV5-5	TRBJ1-5
TGTGCCAGCAGCCAAGGAGGGGACCAGCCCCAGCATTTT	CASSQGGDQPQHF	NA	13	NA	TRBV7-3	TRBJ1-5
TGTGCCAGCAGCTTAGACGGACAGTACAATGAGCAGTTCTTC	CASSLDGQYNEQFF	NA	14	few	TRBV11-3	TRBJ2-1
TGTGCCAGCAGCCCCATTATGAGGCCCAGGGGGCGCTTCCCCTACGAGCAGTACTTC	CASSPIMRPRGRFPYEQYF	TRBD1	19	few	TRBV11-2	TRBJ2-7
TGCGCCAGCAGCTCGGATATTTATAGCGGCACAGATACGCAGTATTTT	CASSSDIYSGTDTQYF	NA	16	NA	TRBV5-1	TRBJ2-3
TGTGCCAGCAGCTCAGGGCCCTTTAATGAAAAACTGTTTTTT	CASSSGPFNEKLFF	NA	14	NA	TRBV11-2	TRBJ1-4
TGTGCCAGCAGCCGGATATTAACGGGGGAAGGAGCTTTCTTT	CASSRILTGEGAFF	NA	14	NA	TRBV7-9	TRBJ1-1
TGTGCCAGCAGCGGAGCTGGGACAGGGGTCGGGCAGTACTTC	CASSGAGTGVGQYF	TRBD1	14	NA	TRBV6-5	TRBJ2-7
TGTGCCAGCAGTGCGGGACAGGGAAACACCATATATTTT	CASSAGQGNTIYF	TRBD1	13	NA	TRBV2	TRBJ1-3
TGTGCCAGCAGCCTAGCGGGAGGGCAAGAGACCCAGTACTTC	CASSLAGGQETQYF	TRBD2	14	few	TRBV7-9	TRBJ2-5
TGTGCCAGCAGCTTGGAAAACATCTCCAACGATCAGCCCCAGCATTTT	CASSLENISNDQPQHF	NA	16	NA	TRBV5-7	TRBJ1-5
TGTGCCAGCAGTTTAGAAGGGGGAGGGAGAGAAGAGACCCAGTACTTC	CASSLEGGGREETQYF	NA	16	NA	TRBV27	TRBJ2-5
TGCAGCGTAGCGGGACAGGTCAGGATTACCCCTGAAGCTTTCTTT	CSVAGQVRITPEAFF	TRBD1	15	NA	TRBV29-1	TRBJ1-1
TGTGCCAGCGTCCCGGGACAGGGGTCTGGGGGGCAGTTCTTC	CASVPGQGSGGQFF	TRBD1	14	NA	TRBV7-6	TRBJ2-1
TGTGCCATCAGTGAGATGAGAGAGGGGGTCTATGGCTACACCTTC	CAISEMREGVYGYTF	NA	15	NA	TRBV10-3	TRBJ1-2
TGTGCCAGCAGCTTAGTTGGATACAGGGAAGATCAGCCCCAGCATTTT	CASSLVGYREDQPQHF	NA	16	NA	TRBV7-9	TRBJ1-5
TGTGCCATCAAAGACAGGGATCAATACGAGCAGTACTTC	CAIKDRDQYEQYF	TRBD1	13	NA	TRBV10-3	TRBJ2-7
TGCGCCAGCAGCCAAGAGATGGTCAGGGGGAATTCTGGAAACACCATATATTTT	CASSQEMVRGNSGNTIYF	TRBD1	18	NA	TRBV4-1	TRBJ1-3
TGTGCCAGCATCGGCGGCCAGGGCTGGACTGAAGCTTTCTTT	CASIGGQGWTEAFF	NA	14	once	TRBV25-1	TRBJ1-1
TGTGCCAGCTCACCACTTGCGACGCAATTGCCGGGCACTGAAGCTTTCTTT	CASSPLATQLPGTEAFF	NA	17	once	TRBV18	TRBJ1-1
TGCAGCGCCCAATTGGGGGGGCCCGACACTGAAGCTTTCTTT	CSAQLGGPDTEAFF	NA	14	NA	TRBV29-1	TRBJ1-1
TGTGCCAGCAGCTCGGAGGACGAGCCTCCACACGAGCAGTACTTC	CASSSEDEPPHEQYF	NA	15	NA	TRBV5-6	TRBJ2-7
TGTGCCAGCAGCCCACAGGGATACAATGAGCAGTTCTTC	CASSPQGYNEQFF	NA	13	NA	TRBV5-6	TRBJ2-1
TGTGCCAGCAGCGCCGGTACTATCTACGAGCAGTACTTC	CASSAGTIYEQYF	NA	13	NA	TRBV7-6	TRBJ2-7
TGCGCCAGCAGCTTGGTCGCGGCCCCGGCTGCAGATACGCAGTATTTT	CASSLVAAPAADTQYF	NA	16	NA	TRBV5-1	TRBJ2-3
TGTGCCAGCAGGAGGGGCGGGGGCGCGTCCGGGGAGCTGTTTTTT	CASRRGGGASGELFF	NA	15	NA	TRBV6-5	TRBJ2-2
TGTGCCAGCAGCCAAGATCCCACAGGGGGTGGTGAAGCTTTCTTT	CASSQDPTGGGEAFF	TRBD1	15	NA	TRBV4-2	TRBJ1-1
TGCGCCAGCAGCCAAGTCTGGTCCGGGCCGGTTCGGGGGGTGATGCCCCAGCATTTT	CASSQVWSGPVRGVMPQHF	NA	19	NA	TRBV4-1	TRBJ1-5
TGTGCCAGCAGTAGGGACAGTTTGAACACTGAAGCTTTCTTT	CASSRDSLNTEAFF	TRBD1	14	NA	TRBV6-1	TRBJ1-1
TGTGCCAGCAGCCAGGGACTAGCGGGAGGGAAGCTGTTTTTT	CASSQGLAGGKLFF	TRBD2	14	NA	TRBV7-2	TRBJ2-2
TGCGCCAGCAGCCAAAACCTACTAGTTGCTGTCAAAGAGACCCAGTACTTC	CASSQNLLVAVKETQYF	NA	17	NA	TRBV4-1	TRBJ2-5
TGTGCCAGCAGCTCTGTCGACAGAACCCACGAGCAGTACTTC	CASSSVDRTHEQYF	NA	14	NA	TRBV7-2	TRBJ2-7
TGCAGCGTTGACCCGGGGGATAGCACAGATACGCAGTATTTT	CSVDPGDSTDTQYF	NA	14	NA	TRBV29-1	TRBJ2-3
TGTGCCAGCAGCTTAACGTCAGGCTCTGGAAACACCATATATTTT	CASSLTSGSGNTIYF	NA	15	NA	TRBV5-4	TRBJ1-3
TGTGCCATCCCGTTGACCGAGGGGGAGTACGAGCAGTACTTC	CAIPLTEGEYEQYF	NA	14	many	TRBV10-3	TRBJ2-7
TGCGCCAGCAGTCCTAAGGGGACACGAACGAGGTTTAAGACCCAGTACTTC	CASSPKGTRTRFKTQYF	NA	17	NA	TRBV4-1	TRBJ2-5
TGCGCCAGCAGCACGGAGCCTAGCGGGAGAGGGTACGAGCAGTACTTC	CASSTEPSGRGYEQYF	TRBD2	16	NA	TRBV5-1	TRBJ2-7
TGTGCCAGCGCCTTAGCGGATCACTCCTACGAGCAGTACTTC	CASALADHSYEQYF	NA	14	once	TRBV6-5	TRBJ2-7
TGTGCCAGCAGCTTGCCCGGGATCACAGATACGCAGTATTTT	CASSLPGITDTQYF	NA	14	NA	TRBV13	TRBJ2-3